The 26 T cell receptor beta chains below come from one sample, sequenced in a study of blood T cell repertoires in COVID-19. Only in-frame clones appear in the TCRdb table, and some are missing; sequencing was by immunoSEQ multiplex PCR. The sample yields tens of thousands of clones, roughly 85% seen once. Sequenced input: peripheral blood. The receptors shown here come from a man in his sixties with active or convalescent COVID-19.

The gene calls are TRBV5-1 and TRBJ2-3; the match to TRBD1 covers 10 bases. V was clipped by 0 bases and J by 5 bases; unmatched bases: 12. The CDR3 covers 18 residues. The germline V gene encodes CDR1 SGHRS and CDR2 YFSETQ. CDR3 nucleotide sequence: TGCGCCAGCAGCTTGGGAGTTTGGGACAGGGGCCTCGGAGATACGCAGTATTTT. Protein product: CASSLGVWDRGLGDTQYF.

At least ten counts were recorded for this clone. This rearrangement joins TRBV13 to TRBJ1-3; 7 positions match TRBD1. V was clipped by 2 bases and J by 5 bases; unmatched bases: 3. This CDR3 spans 14 amino acids. Germline lookup yields CDR1 PRHDT and CDR2 FYEKMQ (reference sequence). Here the CDR3 DNA reads TGTGCCAGCAGCTTAAGCAGGGGGAGAAACACCATATATTTT. Its protein product is CASSLSRGRNTIYF. The variable domain in full, completed from reference TRBV13 and TRBJ1-3, reads AAGVIQSPRHLIKEKRETATLKCYPIPRHDTVYWYQQGPGQDPQFLISFYEKMQSDKGSIPDRFSAQQFSDYHSELNMSSLELGDSALYFCASSLSRGRNTIYFGEGSWLTVV.

The gene calls are TRBV25-1 and TRBJ1-6; 7 bases line up with TRBD1. With V trimmed by 6 bases and J by 8 bases, 4 bases remained unmatched. The CDR3 totals 13 residues. CDR1 and CDR2 from the germline V gene are MGHDK and SYGVNS. The CDR3 is CASSYQGDSPLHF. DNA of the CDR3: TGTGCCAGCAGCTATCAGGGGGATTCACCCCTCCACTTT.

The chain uses TRBV6-5 and TRBJ1-2, with D perhaps TRBD1 (6 bases). The V end lost 5 bases, the J end lost 0 bases, and 13 bases lay between the germline ends. This CDR3 is built from 15 residues. Per the germline V gene, CDR1 is MNHEY and CDR2 is SVGAGI. The CDR3 bases are TGTGCCAGCAGTAAAACAGGGTCAGCTAACTATGGCTACACCTTC. This translates into CASSKTGSANYGYTF.

The chain has TRBV2 and TRBJ1-1, with D perhaps TRBD1 (6 bases). The V end lost 9 bases, the J end lost 0 bases, and 14 bases lay between the germline ends. The CDR3 extends over 14 amino acids. Germline loops: CDR1 SNHLY, CDR2 FYNNEI. The CDR3 here is CASWTEVMNTEAFF. The CDR3 region has the DNA TGTGCCAGTTGGACAGAAGTCATGAACACTGAAGCTTTCTTT.

This clone was picked up a small number of times. The V gene is TRBV7-2, the J gene TRBJ1-2, with D possibly being TRBD1 (5 bases). The CDR3 totals 15 residues. V was clipped by 5 bases and J by 4 bases, with 17 bases between them. Germline V gene lookup returns CDR1 SGHTA and CDR2 FQGNSA. CDR3 amino acids: CASSRGSAESYGYTF. The CDR3 DNA reads TGTGCCAGCAGCCGGGGGTCAGCTGAATCCTATGGCTACACCTTC.

A few counts support this clone. The rearrangement joins TRBV19 to TRBJ2-2, with 12 bases fitting TRBD2. CDR1 and CDR2 from the germline V gene are LNHDA and SQIVND (reference sequence). The CDR3 runs to 16 residues. V lost 4 bases, J lost 3 bases, and 3 bases stayed unmatched. This CDR3 reads CASSKTSGGYTGELFF. CDR3 nucleotide sequence: TGTGCCAGTAGTAAGACTAGCGGGGGATACACCGGGGAGCTGTTTTTT. Supplemented by reference TRBV19 and TRBJ2-2, the full variable domain reads DGGITQSPKYLFRKEGQNVTLSCEQNLNHDAMYWYRQDPGQGLRLIYYSQIVNDFQKGDIAEGYSVSREKKESFPLTVTSAQKNPTAFYLCASSKTSGGYTGELFFGEGSRLTVL.

The chain employs TRBV6-5 and TRBJ1-2; unclear D gene. The V and J ends lost 0 bases and 4 bases respectively, with 15 bases between them. CDR1 is MNHEY and CDR2 is SVGAGI in the germline V gene. CDR3 length: 16 residues. In DNA form, the CDR3 reads TGTGCCAGCAGTTACTCGGTATTATTGGGCAGCTATGGCTACACCTTC. This sequence encodes CASSYSVLLGSYGYTF.

V and J are TRBV5-1 and TRBJ2-1; a weak D match, TRBD1 (5 bases). The CDR3 loop spans 14 amino acids. Trimming stripped 3 bases from V and 3 bases from J, with 10 bases between. Germline V CDR1 and CDR2: SGHRS, YFSETQ. CDR3: CASSSTEYYNEQFF. In DNA form, the CDR3 reads TGCGCCAGCAGCTCGACAGAATACTACAATGAGCAGTTCTTC.

This clone was detected only once. The chain recombines TRBV2 with TRBJ2-3; the match to TRBD2 covers 8 bases. CDR1 SNHLY and CDR2 FYNNEI come from the germline V gene. V dropped 3 bases and J dropped 6; count of bases not matched to a gene: 8. This CDR3 is built from 15 residues. The CDR3 is CASSEVTSEADTQYF. In DNA form, the CDR3 reads TGTGCCAGCAGTGAGGTGACTAGCGAAGCGGATACGCAGTATTTT. The full variable domain, its missing parts supplied by reference TRBV2 and TRBJ2-3, is EPEVTQTPSHQVTQMGQEVILRCVPISNHLYFYWYRQILGQKVEFLVSFYNNEISEKSEIFDDQFSVERPDGSNFTLKIRSTKLEDSAMYFCASSEVTSEADTQYFGPGTRLTVL.

The chain carries TRBV10-3 and TRBJ2-3, with 10 bases fitting TRBD1. Trimming removed 0 bases from V and 5 bases from J; junction bases left unmatched: 2. Germline CDR1 is ENHRY and CDR2 is SYGVKD. The CDR3 contains 15 residues. This CDR3 is CAISESTGGKDTQYF. In nucleotides, the CDR3 is TGTGCCATCAGTGAGTCGACAGGGGGCAAAGATACGCAGTATTTT.

This sequence joins TRBV6-2 or TRBV6-3 and TRBJ2-1; D perhaps matches TRBD1 (6 bases). With 4 bases removed from V and 5 bases from J, the gap between germline ends came to 12 bases. In germline, CDR1 is MNHEY, CDR2 SVGEGT. The CDR3 sequence is 14 residues long. DNA of the CDR3: TGTGCCAGCAGTTTCCACAGGGCGGACAATGAGCAGTTCTTC. Translating gives CASSFHRADNEQFF.

The rearrangement joins TRBV14 to TRBJ2-1; D is possibly TRBD1 (5 bases). Trimming cost V 0 bases and J 2 bases, with 14 bases left between them. CDR1 is SGHDN and CDR2 is FVKESK in the germline V gene. The CDR3 runs 17 residues. CDR3 nucleotide sequence: TGTGCCAGCAGCCAAGATTGGTGGAGACAGACCTACAATGAGCAGTTCTTC. This sequence encodes CASSQDWWRQTYNEQFF.

The rearrangement links TRBV2 to TRBJ2-2, with 9 bases identical to TRBD1. This CDR3 is 15 amino acids long. Germline CDR1 is SNHLY and CDR2 is FYNNEI. With V trimmed by 10 bases and J by 4 bases, 10 bases remained unmatched. The DNA of the CDR3 is TGTGCCATCCAGGTGGGACAGGGCGGCACCGGGGAGCTGTTTTTT. Translation: CAIQVGQGGTGELFF.

The CDR3 DNA is TGTGCCAGCAGCTTGGTAGAGATCCGCGGGGAGCTGTTTTTT. It is translated as CASSLVEIRGELFF. The chain has TRBV5-5 and TRBJ2-2; D unclear. This CDR3 comprises 14 residues. Germline CDR1 and CDR2: SGHKS and YYEKEE (reference sequence). The ends were cut back, 0 bases at V and 7 bases at J, with 10 bases in the middle.

The V and J genes are TRBV27 and TRBJ2-7; tentatively, D is TRBD1 (6 bases). Looked up from germline, CDR1 is MNHEY and CDR2 is SMNVEV (reference sequence). This CDR3 has 11 residues. With 11 bases removed from V and 1 base from J, the gap between germline ends came to 9 bases. The CDR3 DNA follows: TGTGCCGTAGGGGGTTCCTACGAGCAGTACTTC. Translated, it gives CAVGGSYEQYF.

For the CDR3, the DNA is TGCGCCAGCAGCTTGGCTACAGTCACCGGGGAGCTGTTTTTT. Translating gives CASSLATVTGELFF. The gene calls are TRBV5-1 and TRBJ2-2; D is unresolved. This CDR3 has 14 residues. Trimming removed 0 bases at V and 4 bases at J, with 7 bases between. Per the germline V gene, CDR1 is SGHRS and CDR2 is YFSETQ. The variable domain in full, completed from reference TRBV5-1 and TRBJ2-2, reads KAGVTQTPRYLIKTRGQQVTLSCSPISGHRSVSWYQQTPGQGLQFLFEYFSETQRNKGNFPGRFSGRQFSNSRSEMNVSTLELGDSALYLCASSLATVTGELFFGEGSRLTVL.

The chain employs TRBV5-6 and TRBJ2-1; 8 bases are shared with TRBD2. V was clipped by 0 bases and J by 4 bases; unmatched bases: 3. The CDR3 extends over 15 amino acids. In germline, CDR1 is SGHDT, CDR2 YYEEEE. The CDR3 sequence: CASSLVSGGYNEQFF. The CDR3 nucleotides are TGTGCCAGCAGCTTGGTCAGCGGGGGATACAATGAGCAGTTCTTC.

The chain has TRBV6-2 or TRBV6-3 and TRBJ2-3; 8 bases are shared with TRBD2. CDR1 and CDR2 from the germline V gene are MNHEY and SVGEGT. The CDR3 consists of 16 residues. Trimming took 0 bases from V and 5 from J; bases not matched to a gene: 7. The CDR3 DNA follows: TGTGCCAGCAGTTACTCTCGTACGGGGGGGCGAGATACGCAGTATTTT. Amino acids: CASSYSRTGGRDTQYF.

The chain carries TRBV10-3 and TRBJ2-2; tentatively, D is TRBD2 (6 bases). Per the germline V gene, CDR1 is ENHRY and CDR2 is SYGVKD. V gave up 6 bases and J gave up 3 bases, with 17 bases separating them. CDR3 length: 16 residues. The CDR3 here is CAIREGSLVDTGELFF. CDR3 sequence (DNA): TGTGCCATCAGGGAGGGGTCCCTAGTAGACACCGGGGAGCTGTTTTTT.

The chain has TRBV9 and TRBJ1-1, with D perhaps matching TRBD1 (5 bases). Germline loops: CDR1 SGDLS, CDR2 YYNGEE. V dropped 1 base and J dropped 7 bases, with 14 bases sitting between them. CDR3 size: 14 residues. The CDR3 here is CASSVTGAHNEAFF. CDR3 nucleotides: TGTGCCAGCAGCGTAACAGGAGCCCATAATGAAGCTTTCTTT.

The CDR3 bases are TGTGCCAGCAGAGCGGGGCAAGAGACCCAGTACTTC. It codes for CASRAGQETQYF. The chain is built from TRBV6-6 and TRBJ2-5; 7 bases are shared with TRBD2. CDR1 MNHNY and CDR2 SVGAGI come from the germline V gene (reference sequence). V lost 6 bases, J lost 2 bases, and 0 bases stayed unmatched. The CDR3 runs 12 residues.

This clone was observed once. V gene TRBV12-3 or TRBV12-4 combines with J gene TRBJ1-1; TRBD1 is a possible D gene (5 bases). The CDR3 length is 13 residues. V lost 8 bases and J 6 bases, leaving 16 bases between the germline ends. Written as DNA, the CDR3 is TGTGCCAGCTGGGGCCGGATGGGCGCTGAAGCTTTCTTT. Its translation: CASWGRMGAEAFF.

The rearrangement links TRBV2 to TRBJ2-1; 14 nucleotides match TRBD2. V lost 6 bases, J lost 3 bases, and 1 base stayed unmatched. This CDR3 region has 15 residues. The germline CDR1 and CDR2 sequences are SNHLY and FYNNEI. The CDR3 sequence is CASRGLAGDYNEQFF. The CDR3 coding sequence is TGTGCCAGCAGGGGACTAGCGGGGGACTACAATGAGCAGTTCTTC. Together with reference TRBV2 and TRBJ2-1, the CDR3 gives the full variable domain: EPEVTQTPSHQVTQMGQEVILRCVPISNHLYFYWYRQILGQKVEFLVSFYNNEISEKSEIFDDQFSVERPDGSNFTLKIRSTKLEDSAMYFCASRGLAGDYNEQFFGPGTRLTVL.

The J gene is TRBJ1-2, the V gene TRBV5-3; TRBD1 matches at 10 bases. TRBV5-3 is an ORF, and what it does is uncertain. Trimming at V came to 5 bases and at J to 1 base, leaving 17 bases not matched to a gene. This CDR3 has 19 amino acids. The CDR3: CARRRKVPGQGRGNYGYTF. The CDR3 nucleotides read TGTGCCAGAAGGCGTAAGGTCCCGGGACAGGGGAGGGGTAACTATGGCTACACCTTC.

V gene TRBV5-4 combines with J gene TRBJ1-2, with a tentative D call TRBD1 (6 bases). Germline V gives CDR1 SGHNT, CDR2 YYREEE (reference sequence). The V end was cut by 4 bases, the J end by 2 bases, with 9 bases between. The CDR3 has 13 residues. The CDR3 sequence is CASSVDRNYGYTF. The CDR3 region has the DNA TGTGCCAGCAGCGTGGACAGAAACTATGGCTACACCTTC.